Given below is one T cell receptor (beta chain) in context. Its specificity is unknown. This record comes from a study of cytomegalovirus exposure and HLA in healthy donors. Study-level results: Rarity characterized most TCR sequences, yet some public TCRs appeared in many donors. A few CMV-associated chains were confirmed in vitro to be specific for CMV antigens. Researchers catalogued approximately 170 TCR beta chains as cytomegalovirus-associated.

Repertoires were generated with immunoSEQ multiplex PCR, while TCRdb's copy carries only in-frame clones and drops some. The sample carries around 95,000 clones, roughly 85% recorded once. Material for sequencing was PBMCs. This clonotype originated in a man between 18 and 35 years old in good health and CMV-seropositive.

CDR3 DNA sequence: TGTGCCAGCAGCTCAACAGGGGGCCGCGGTCCAGATACGCAGTATTTT. Amino acids: CASSSTGGRGPDTQYF. The chain recombines TRBV7-9 with TRBJ2-3; 9 nucleotides align to TRBD1. V was pared by 4 bases and J by 4 bases, with 9 bases of the junction left unmatched. CDR1 is SEHNR, CDR2 FQNEAQ, per germline (reference sequence). CDR3 length equals 16 residues. The full variable domain, rest sourced from reference TRBV7-9 and TRBJ2-3, is DTGVSQNPRHKITKRGQNVTFRCDPISEHNRLYWYRQTLGQGPEFLTYFQNEAQLEKSRLLSDRFSAERPKGSFSTLEIQRTEQGDSAMYLCASSSTGGRGPDTQYFGPGTRLTVL.